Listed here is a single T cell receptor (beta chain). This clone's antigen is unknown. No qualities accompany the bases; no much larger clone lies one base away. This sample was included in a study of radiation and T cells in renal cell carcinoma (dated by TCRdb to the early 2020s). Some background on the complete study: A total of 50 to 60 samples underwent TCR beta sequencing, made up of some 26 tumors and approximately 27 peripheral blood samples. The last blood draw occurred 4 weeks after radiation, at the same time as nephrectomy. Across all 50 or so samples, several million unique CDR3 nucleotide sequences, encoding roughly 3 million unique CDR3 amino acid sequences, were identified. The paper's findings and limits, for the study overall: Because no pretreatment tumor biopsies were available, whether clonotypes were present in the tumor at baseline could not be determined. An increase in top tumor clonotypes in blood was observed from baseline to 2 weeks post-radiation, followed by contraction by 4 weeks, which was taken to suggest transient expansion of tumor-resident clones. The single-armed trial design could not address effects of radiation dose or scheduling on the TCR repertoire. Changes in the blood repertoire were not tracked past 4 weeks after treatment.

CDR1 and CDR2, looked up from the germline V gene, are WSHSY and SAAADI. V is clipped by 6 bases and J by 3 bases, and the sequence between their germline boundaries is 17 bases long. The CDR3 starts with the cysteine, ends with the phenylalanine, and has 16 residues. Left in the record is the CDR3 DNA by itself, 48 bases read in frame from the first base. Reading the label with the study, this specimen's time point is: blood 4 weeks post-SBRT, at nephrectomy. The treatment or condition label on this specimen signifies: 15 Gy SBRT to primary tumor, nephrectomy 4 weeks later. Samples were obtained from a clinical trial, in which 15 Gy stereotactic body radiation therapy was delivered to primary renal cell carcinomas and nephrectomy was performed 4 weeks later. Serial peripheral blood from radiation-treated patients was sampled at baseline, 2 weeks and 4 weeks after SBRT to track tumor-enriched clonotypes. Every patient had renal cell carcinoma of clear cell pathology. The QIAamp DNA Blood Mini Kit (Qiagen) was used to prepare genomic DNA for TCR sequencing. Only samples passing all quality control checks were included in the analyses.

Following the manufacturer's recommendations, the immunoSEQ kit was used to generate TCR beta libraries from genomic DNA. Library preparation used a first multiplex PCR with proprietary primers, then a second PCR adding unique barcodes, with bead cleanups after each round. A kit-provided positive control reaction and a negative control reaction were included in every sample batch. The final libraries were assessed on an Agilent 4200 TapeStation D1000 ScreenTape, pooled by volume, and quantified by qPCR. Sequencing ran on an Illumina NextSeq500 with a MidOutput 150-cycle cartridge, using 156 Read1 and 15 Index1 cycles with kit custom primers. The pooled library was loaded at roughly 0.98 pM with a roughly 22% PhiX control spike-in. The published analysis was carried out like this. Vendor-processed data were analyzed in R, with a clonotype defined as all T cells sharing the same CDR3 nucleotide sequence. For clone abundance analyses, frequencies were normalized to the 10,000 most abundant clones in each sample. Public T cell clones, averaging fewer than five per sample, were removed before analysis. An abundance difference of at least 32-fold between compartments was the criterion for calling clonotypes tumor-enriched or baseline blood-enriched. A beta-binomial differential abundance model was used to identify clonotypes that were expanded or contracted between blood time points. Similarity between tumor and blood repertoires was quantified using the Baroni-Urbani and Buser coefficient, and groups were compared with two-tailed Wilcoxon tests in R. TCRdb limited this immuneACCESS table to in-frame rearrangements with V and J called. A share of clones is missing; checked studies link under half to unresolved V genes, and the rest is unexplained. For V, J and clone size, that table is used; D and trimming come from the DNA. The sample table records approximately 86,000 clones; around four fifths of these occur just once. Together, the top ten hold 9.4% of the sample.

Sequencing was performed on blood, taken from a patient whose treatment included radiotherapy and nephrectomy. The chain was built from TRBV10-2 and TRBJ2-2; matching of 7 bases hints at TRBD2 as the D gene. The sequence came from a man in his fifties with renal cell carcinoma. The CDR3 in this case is CASRAYGGADTGELFF. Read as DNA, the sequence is TGCGCCAGCAGGGCGTATGGGGGGGCGGACACCGGGGAGCTGTTTTTT.